This T cell receptor (beta chain) was recorded in a study of T cell responses to AZD1222 COVID-19 vaccine. Whole-study findings and limits: In the spike-specific TCR repertoire, nearly half reportedly target unmutated variant regions. Most donors were white British and more were female, and clonal diversity was possibly underestimated.

Looked up from germline, CDR1 is MNHNS and CDR2 is SASEGT. Trimming took 4 bases from V and 0 from J, leaving 7 bases between them. This CDR3 region has 14 residues. The repertoire was sequenced with immunoSEQ multiplex PCR; TCRdb's copy has only in-frame clones and lacks some. This table has approximately 100,000 clones, about nine tenths appearing once. Regarding this clone: The antigen is undetermined.

The chain couples TRBV6-1 to TRBJ1-3, with D unclear. This TCR was sampled from an adult in good health. The sample here was peripheral blood, taken on day 0 of AZD1222 vaccination. CDR3 nucleotide sequence: TGTGCCAGCAGTGGGACGGCCTCTGGAAACACCATATATTTT. The encoded protein is CASSGTASGNTIYF.